The TCR beta chain under discussion was sequenced for a study of T cell responses to AZD1222 COVID-19 vaccine (dated by TCRdb to about 2021). Some background on the complete study: TCR sequencing covered roughly 230 trial participants: about 210 given two doses of AZD1222 and 26 given two doses of MenACWY control vaccine. Trial participants were enrolled into age subgroups of 18-55, 56-69 and 70-plus years, which contained approximately 150, 30 and 60 TCR-sequenced participants, respectively.

Study-wide findings and limitations: Spike-specific TCR breadth and depth rose significantly after two AZD1222 doses compared with day 0 and with MenACWY recipients. Nearly half of unique spike-specific TCRs reportedly recognized epitopes outside regions mutated in the B.1.351 and B.1.1.7 variants. No day 14 peak-response samples were available, so repertoires were characterized only after the peak T cell response. Conclusions about previously exposed vaccinees are limited, since just five to seven AZD1222 recipients were seropositive for SARS-CoV-2 at baseline. Participants were mostly white British and included more females than males, and it was suggested by the authors that clonal diversity may have been underestimated. In the small 56-69-year group, the increase in depth fell short of significance, most likely because of low power. Vaccine-associated CD4 TCRs spanned the whole spike protein, with dominant responses in regions 160-218 and 743-854.

The sample's time point label is to be understood as: about 28 days (+/-7) after the second vaccine dose. AZD1222 recipients with second doses at about 4 weeks or about 12 weeks were pooled, because spike-specific TCR depth and breadth did not differ between schedules. Vaccinee samples were obtained from the UK trials COV001 and COV002, which included a single-blind randomized controlled phase 2/3 trial of AZD1222 (ChAdOx1 nCoV-19) in healthy adults. For TCRbeta chain sequencing, PBMC samples were collected from trial participants at day 0 and at day 28 after the second dose. The CDR3 regions of human TCRbeta chains were subjected to immunosequencing. The paper's processing steps were these. Repertoire TCRs were matched against a reference library of SARS-CoV-2-specific TCRs generated with the MIRA antigen-specificity platform. Breadth meant the fraction of unique TCRs that were SARS-CoV-2-associated, whereas depth meant the fraction of total T cells that were SARS-CoV-2-associated. Using the MIRA data, every spike-specific TCR was mapped to the spike region that the TCR reacted to and assigned to either a CD4 or a CD8 class. Log10-transformed breadth and depth values were compared by one-way ANOVA with Sidak's multiple comparisons tests. TCRdb mirrors the immuneACCESS table, restricted to in-frame sequences. Some clones are absent from its copies; in checked studies, under half trace to an unresolved V gene, and the reason for the others is unknown. V, J and clone size are those of that table, while D and trimming were read from the DNA. The sample table holds over 100,000 clones, of which about 90% were seen once. The ten largest make up approximately 2.5% of the sample.

Between the V and J ends, shortened by 6 bases and 6 bases respectively, the junction contains 11 bases. The CDR3 spans 11 residues, from the cysteine through the phenylalanine. The kept DNA is CDR3 alone, 33 bases in frame from the first base. CDR1 and CDR2 were assigned from the germline V gene (reference sequence) as DFQATT and SNEGSKA. A single count supports this clone. Its target antigen remains unknown. Base quality data are lacking; no much larger clone is found one base away. This TCR was recovered from an adult who received the AZD1222 COVID-19 vaccine. The material sequenced was peripheral blood, taken 28 days after the second AZD1222 dose. The chain uses TRBV20-1 and TRBJ1-1; D gene: possibly TRBD1, on 5 matching bases. DNA sequence: TGCAGTGCCCCGGGACGGGCTGAAGCTTTCTTT. Translated, it gives CSAPGRAEAFF.